This T cell receptor beta chain comes out of a study of cytomegalovirus exposure and HLA in healthy donors. The germline gives CDR1 LNHDA, CDR2 SQIVND (reference sequence). The CDR3 is 18 residues long. The junction had 13 bases not matched to a gene; V was cut back by 1 base and J by 5 bases. Nominally healthy donors were sampled, though unrecorded immune exposures were likely. This clone occurred a few times. Its antigen is not known. Study outcomes and limitations: Sequence variants that were highly shared formed a cluster that was likely a sequencing artifact.

Primers included in the PCR were 60 Vbeta and 13 Jbeta primers. TCRdb's copy holds only in-frame clones and misses some; the assay was immunoSEQ multiplex PCR. This table has about 150,000 clones, about three quarters appearing once. The rearrangement joins TRBV19 to TRBJ2-5; 10 bases agree with TRBD2. Sequences were obtained from PBMCs. This clonotype was obtained from a man aged 25-40 years in good health and CMV-seropositive. The CDR3: CASSIVPRLAGVRETQYF. The DNA for the CDR3 is TGTGCCAGTAGTATAGTCCCCAGGCTAGCGGGAGTTCGCGAGACCCAGTACTTC.